These 15 T cell receptor beta chains share one sample of origin, sequenced in a study of blood T cell repertoires in COVID-19. Sequenced by immunoSEQ multiplex PCR; TCRdb stores in-frame clones only, minus some. The repertoire holds 250,000 or so clones, with about 80% as singletons. The specimen sequenced was PBMCs or T cells enriched from blood (not recorded which). The receptors were sampled from a man in his 60s who had recovered from COVID-19.

This clone was detected once. The chain joins TRBV9 to TRBJ1-5; possibly TRBD1 for D (6 bases). V gave up 0 bases and J gave up 4 bases, with 8 bases separating them. This CDR3 is built from 14 residues. Germline assignment: CDR1 SGDLS and CDR2 YYNGEE. The CDR3 here is CASSVEGGNQPQHF. CDR3 sequence (DNA): TGTGCCAGCAGCGTAGAAGGGGGAAATCAGCCCCAGCATTTT.

The chain has TRBV12-3 or TRBV12-4 and TRBJ2-1, with 7 bases fitting TRBD1. The CDR3 totals 12 residues. The V gene end was trimmed by 7 bases and the J gene end by 6 bases; junction bases not matched to a gene: 3. For the CDR3, the DNA is TGTGCCAGCAATAGACAGGGCAATGAGCAGTTCTTC. Translating gives CASNRQGNEQFF.

The chain is built from TRBV10-3 and TRBJ1-1; a possible D gene is TRBD1 (6 bases). The CDR3 is made up of 14 amino acids. In germline, CDR1 is ENHRY, CDR2 SYGVKD. V lost 7 bases and J lost 5, with 17 bases in between. The CDR3 region has the DNA TGTGCCATCAAATCGACAGGCCCTAAGACTGAAGCTTTCTTT. Protein sequence: CAIKSTGPKTEAFF.

The chain joins TRBV2 to TRBJ2-7, with TRBD1 matching over 9 bases. V shed 1 base and J 8 bases; nucleotides not matched to a gene: 3. Germline-derived CDR1 and CDR2 are SNHLY and FYNNEI. The CDR3 covers 13 residues. In DNA, the CDR3 is TGTGCCAGCAGTGAAGGTGGGACAGGGAAGCAGTACTTC. This translates into CASSEGGTGKQYF.

This chain links TRBV7-2 with TRBJ2-1, with TRBD2 as a possible D gene (6 bases). The CDR3 spans 15 residues. Germline assignment: CDR1 SGHTA and CDR2 FQGNSA. V was cut by 3 bases and J by 0 bases, with 9 bases left in between. The CDR3 bases are TGTGCCAGCAGCTTGCGGGGCAGCTCCTACAATGAGCAGTTCTTC. Translating it yields CASSLRGSSYNEQFF.

The V call is TRBV18, the J call TRBJ2-2, with D possibly TRBD1 on 6 matching bases. This CDR3 has 13 residues. V was clipped by 5 bases and J by 12 bases, with 16 bases between them. The germline V gene encodes CDR1 KGHSH and CDR2 LQKENI. CDR3 in amino acids: CASSDTGQVQLFF. As DNA, the CDR3 is TGTGCCAGCTCAGACACAGGGCAAGTGCAGCTGTTTTTT.

The CDR3 loop is CASSQDEQTGYTF. As DNA, the CDR3 is TGCGCCAGCAGCCAAGATGAACAGACGGGCTACACCTTC. The J gene is TRBJ1-2, the V gene TRBV4-1; unclear D gene. V lost 0 bases and J lost 8, with 10 bases in between. In germline, CDR1 is MGHRA, CDR2 YSYEKL. This CDR3 contains 13 residues.

The chain employs TRBV6-5 and TRBJ2-1; the match to TRBD2 covers 7 bases. Germline V CDR1 and CDR2: MNHEY, SVGAGI. There are 15 residues in the CDR3. Trimming removed 10 bases from V and 7 bases from J; junction bases left unmatched: 16. CDR3 DNA: TGTGCCACCCAGGCCGCTGGGGGGGAAAGGAATGAGCAGTTCTTC. This codes for CATQAAGGERNEQFF.

The V call is TRBV6-6, the J call TRBJ1-2; TRBD1 agrees at 8 bases. Germline values: CDR1 MNHNY, CDR2 SVGAGI (reference sequence). The CDR3 consists of 15 residues. Trimming at V came to 5 bases and at J to 1 base, leaving 6 bases not matched to a gene. CDR3 in amino acids: CASSPQGGVNYGYTF. As DNA, the CDR3 is TGTGCCAGCAGTCCACAGGGGGGAGTTAACTATGGCTACACCTTC.

This clone was counted between two and nine times. The chain couples TRBV7-9 to TRBJ2-3; D perhaps matches TRBD2 (5 bases). The germline V gene has CDR1 SEHNR and CDR2 FQNEAQ (reference sequence). The CDR3 length is 17 residues. The V gene lost 0 bases and the J gene lost 6 bases, with 19 bases spanning the gap. The CDR3 sequence: CASSLASGGLMRDTQYF. CDR3 nucleotide sequence: TGTGCCAGCAGCTTAGCCTCGGGTGGACTTATGAGGGATACGCAGTATTTT. The variable domain in full, completed from reference TRBV7-9 and TRBJ2-3, reads DTGVSQNPRHKITKRGQNVTFRCDPISEHNRLYWYRQTLGQGPEFLTYFQNEAQLEKSRLLSDRFSAERPKGSFSTLEIQRTEQGDSAMYLCASSLASGGLMRDTQYFGPGTRLTVL.

V and J are TRBV14 and TRBJ2-1, with 10 positions matching TRBD2. Germline CDR1 is SGHDN and CDR2 is FVKESK. Germline trimming cut 2 bases from V and 7 bases from J; bases unmatched to any gene: 5. There are 15 residues in the CDR3. CDR3 in DNA: TGTGCCAGCAGCCAAACACTAGCGGGGTTGAATGAGCAGTTCTTC. Translated, it gives CASSQTLAGLNEQFF.

The CDR3 is CASSEMGLAGENEQFF. The CDR3 nucleotides read TGTGCCAGCAGTGAAATGGGACTAGCGGGGGAAAATGAGCAGTTCTTC. The chain has TRBV2 and TRBJ2-1; 14 nucleotides align to TRBD2. CDR3 size: 16 residues. Germline CDR1 and CDR2: SNHLY and FYNNEI. V was clipped by 2 bases and J by 7 bases; unmatched bases: 4.

The chain employs TRBV6-2 or TRBV6-3 and TRBJ2-2, with D tentatively TRBD1 (5 bases). This CDR3 comprises 14 residues. The germline V and J ends were trimmed by 2 bases and 4 bases, with 8 bases remaining between them. Germline CDR1 reads MNHEY; CDR2 reads SVGEGT. In DNA, the CDR3 is TGTGCCAGCAGTTACCCCAGGGTCACCGGGGAGCTGTTTTTT. Translation: CASSYPRVTGELFF.

A note on this clone: Other DNA variants within this sample encode the same CDR3. The V and J genes are TRBV7-3 and TRBJ2-2; D is unresolved. The CDR3 has 13 amino acids. Germline V gene sequence: CDR1 SGHTA, CDR2 FQGTGA. Trimming shortened V by 2 bases and J by 4 bases, and 5 bases separated the two germline ends. This chain's CDR3 is CASSLSRTGELFF. DNA for the CDR3: TGTGCCAGCAGCTTATCTCGCACCGGGGAGCTGTTTTTT.

The J gene is TRBJ1-2, the V gene TRBV10-2; TRBD1 matches 10 bases. Looked up from germline, CDR1 is WSHSY and CDR2 is SAAADI. There are 15 residues in the CDR3. J gave up 6 bases and V 7 bases, and 11 bases lay outside the gene matches. The CDR3, as DNA: TGCGCCAGCATTTCTATGACAGGGGGCTCAAATGGCTACACCTTC. Its translation is CASISMTGGSNGYTF.